This T cell receptor (beta chain) was captured by sequencing in a study of regulatory T cells in long-lasting Graves disease. Arm-PCR of CDR3 regions and iRepertoire HTBI primers were the basis on which TCR beta libraries were built. TCRdb passed the multiplex PCR reads through MiXCR, listing each CDR3 protein once. This sample yields almost 350,000 distinct CDR3 sequences, of which around a fifth are seen a single time; 25% to 35% belongs to the top ten. General observations from the study: Samples came from peripheral blood alone, without thyroid tissue. Owing to a sample size that was small, accuracy may have been reduced.

This clonotype was counted many times. Its antigen is still unknown. Germline V gene data show CDR1 as SGHRS and CDR2 as YFSETQ. The CDR3 extends over 14 amino acids. V was clipped by 5 bases and J by 6 bases; unmatched bases: 8. Time point of the sample: persistent/refractory GD, antithyroid drugs over 5 years with positive TRAb. The TCR library was prepared using RNA isolated from PBMCs. The clonotype comes from a female donor with Graves disease. This sequence joins TRBV5-1 and TRBJ1-2; 9 nucleotides match TRBD1. The sequencing used peripheral blood mononuclear cells (PBMCs), collected when the disease was refractory, from a patient treated with antithyroid drugs. CDR3 DNA: TGCGCCAGCAGTTTCTGGACAGGGGACGATGGCTACACCTTC. It encodes CASSFWTGDDGYTF.